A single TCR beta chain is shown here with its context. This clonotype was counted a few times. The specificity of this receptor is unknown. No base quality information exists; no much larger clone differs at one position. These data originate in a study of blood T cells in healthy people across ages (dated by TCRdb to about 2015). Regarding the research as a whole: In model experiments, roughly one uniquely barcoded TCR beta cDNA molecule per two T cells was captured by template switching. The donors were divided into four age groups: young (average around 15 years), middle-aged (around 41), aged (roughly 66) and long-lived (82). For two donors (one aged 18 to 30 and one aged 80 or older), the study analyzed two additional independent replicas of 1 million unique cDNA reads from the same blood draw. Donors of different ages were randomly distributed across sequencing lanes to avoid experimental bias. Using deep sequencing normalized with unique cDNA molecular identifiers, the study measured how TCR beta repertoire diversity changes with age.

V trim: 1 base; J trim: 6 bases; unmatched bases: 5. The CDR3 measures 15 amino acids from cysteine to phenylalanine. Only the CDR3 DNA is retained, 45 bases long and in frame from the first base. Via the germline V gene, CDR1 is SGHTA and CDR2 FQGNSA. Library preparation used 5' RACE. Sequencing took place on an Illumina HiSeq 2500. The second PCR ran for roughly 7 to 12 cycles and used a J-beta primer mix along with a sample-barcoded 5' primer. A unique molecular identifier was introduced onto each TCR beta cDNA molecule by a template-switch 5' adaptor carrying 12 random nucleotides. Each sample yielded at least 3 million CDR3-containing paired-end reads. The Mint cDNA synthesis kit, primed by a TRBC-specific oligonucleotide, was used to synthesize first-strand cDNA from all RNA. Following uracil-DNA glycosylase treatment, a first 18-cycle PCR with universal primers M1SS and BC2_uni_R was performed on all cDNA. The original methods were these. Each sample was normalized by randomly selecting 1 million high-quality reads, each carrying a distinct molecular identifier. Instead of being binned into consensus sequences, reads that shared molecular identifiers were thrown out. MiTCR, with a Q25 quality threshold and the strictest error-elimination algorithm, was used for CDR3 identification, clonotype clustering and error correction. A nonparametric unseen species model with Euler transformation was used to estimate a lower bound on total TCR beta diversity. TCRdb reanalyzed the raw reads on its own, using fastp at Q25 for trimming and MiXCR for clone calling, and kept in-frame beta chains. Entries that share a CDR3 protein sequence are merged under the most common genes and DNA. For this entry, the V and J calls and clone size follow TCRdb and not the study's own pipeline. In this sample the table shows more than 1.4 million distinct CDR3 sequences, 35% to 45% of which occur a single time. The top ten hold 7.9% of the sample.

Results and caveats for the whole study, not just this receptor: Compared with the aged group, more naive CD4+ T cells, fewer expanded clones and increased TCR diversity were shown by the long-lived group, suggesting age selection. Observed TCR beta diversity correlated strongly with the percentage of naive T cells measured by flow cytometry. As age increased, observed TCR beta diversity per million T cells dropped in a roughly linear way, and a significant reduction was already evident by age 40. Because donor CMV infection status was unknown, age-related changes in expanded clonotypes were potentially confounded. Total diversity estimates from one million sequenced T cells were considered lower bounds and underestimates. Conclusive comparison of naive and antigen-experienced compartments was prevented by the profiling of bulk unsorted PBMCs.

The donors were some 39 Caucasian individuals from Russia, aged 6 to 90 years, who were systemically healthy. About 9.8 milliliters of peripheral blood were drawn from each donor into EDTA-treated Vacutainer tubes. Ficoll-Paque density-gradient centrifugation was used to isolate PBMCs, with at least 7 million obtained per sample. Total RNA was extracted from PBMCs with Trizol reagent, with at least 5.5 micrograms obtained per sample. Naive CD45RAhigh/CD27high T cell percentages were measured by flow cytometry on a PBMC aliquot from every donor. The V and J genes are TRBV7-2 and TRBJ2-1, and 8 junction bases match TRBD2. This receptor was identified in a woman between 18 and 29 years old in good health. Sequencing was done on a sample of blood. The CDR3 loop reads CASSLVGGGLNEQFF. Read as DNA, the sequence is TGTGCCAGCAGCTTAGTTGGCGGGGGGCTCAATGAGCAGTTCTTC.